This T cell receptor (beta chain) was captured in a study of T-cell reconstitution after alpha-beta-depleted transplantation in children. Unique molecular identifiers featured in how the TCRbeta library was prepared. TCRdb fed the PCR reads into MiXCR, producing one record per CDR3 protein. The repertoire includes about 500,000 distinct CDR3 sequences, over 25% of them detected once, and more than 2% sits in the top ten. Germline V gene data show CDR1 as LGHNA and CDR2 as YSLEER. The V and J ends lost 0 bases and 9 bases respectively, with 12 bases between them. The CDR3 runs to 14 residues. Sequencing was performed on PBMCs from the stem cell graft donor, taken from the stem cell graft. This TCR derives from a human donor who donated a stem cell graft to a child with aplastic anemia. The V call is TRBV4-3, the J call TRBJ2-1; D may match TRBD1 or TRBD2 (6 bases each). CDR3 nucleotide sequence: TGCGCCAGCAGCCAAGATCAAGGGGGGAGTGAGCAGTTCTTC. Protein: CASSQDQGGSEQFF.